These 15 T cell receptor beta chains were sequenced from one sample in a study of cytomegalovirus exposure and HLA in healthy donors (TCRdb year 2017). Library preparation was by the immunoSEQ multiplex PCR assay. A mixture of 60 forward primers for TCR Vbeta segments and 13 reverse primers for TCR Jbeta segments was used in the multiplex PCR. TCRdb took this table from immuneACCESS and kept in-frame rearrangements with V and J called. Such tables lack part of the clones; where checked against another copy, unresolved V genes explain under half of the gap, and the rest is unexplained. In this sample the table shows more than 110,000 clones, 65% to 85% of which occur a single time. Together, the top ten hold about 0.97% of the sample. Sequences were obtained from PBMCs. These receptors were taken from a man aged 18 to 30 in good health and CMV-seronegative.

The genes are TRBV2 and TRBJ1-2, with D unresolved. Trimming left V 1 base short and J 2 bases short, with 8 bases between. The CDR3 runs to 14 residues. CDR1 is SNHLY, CDR2 FYNNEI, per germline. CDR3 DNA sequence: TGTGCCAGCAGTGAAGAACTTACCAACTATGGCTACACCTTC. It yields the protein CASSEELTNYGYTF.

Written as DNA, the CDR3 is TGTGCCAGCAGCTTGGGTTCGGGACAAAGCTACGAGCAGTACTTC. It specifies CASSLGSGQSYEQYF. This chain links TRBV5-4 with TRBJ2-7, with D maybe TRBD1 (6 bases). Trimming took off 0 bases at V and 3 bases at J, with 13 bases between the two ends. Germline V gene data show CDR1 as SGHNT and CDR2 as YYREEE (reference sequence). This CDR3 region has 15 residues.

V usage is TRBV30 and J usage is TRBJ1-5, with TRBD1 as a possible D gene (6 bases). V gave up 0 bases and J gave up 7 bases, with 16 bases separating them. Germline V lookup: CDR1 GTSNPN, CDR2 SVGIG (reference sequence). The CDR3 is 15 residues long. CDR3 residues: CAWSVQGLVRQPQHF. CDR3 DNA: TGTGCCTGGAGTGTACAGGGTTTAGTAAGGCAGCCCCAGCATTTT.

About this clone itself: At one end, the junction sequence differs from germline, possibly due to a read error. The V gene is TRBV7-7, the J gene TRBJ1-2; D gene unclear. Germline CDR1 is SSHAT and CDR2 is FNYEAQ (reference sequence). The CDR3 sequence is 16 residues long. CDR3 sequence: CASSLLGVSDDYGYTF. The DNA of the CDR3 is TGTGCTAGCAGCCTCCTGGGCGTCAGTGACGACTATGGCTACACCTTC.

This clone was counted only a few times. The chain joins TRBV5-4 to TRBJ1-6; D gene uncertain. The V end lost 3 bases, the J end lost 10 bases, and 11 bases lay between the germline ends. Germline CDR1 is SGHNT and CDR2 is YYREEE (reference sequence). The CDR3 contains 13 residues. CDR3 protein: CASSSRGRSPLHF. CDR3 in DNA: TGTGCCAGCAGCTCACGGGGTAGATCACCCCTCCACTTT.

CDR3: CASSAERGTDTQYF. In nucleotides, the CDR3 is TGTGCCAGCAGCGCGGAGAGGGGGACAGATACGCAGTATTTT. The rearrangement joins TRBV7-9 to TRBJ2-3, with a tentative D call TRBD1 (6 bases). Per germline, CDR1 SEHNR and CDR2 FQNEAQ (reference sequence). With 5 bases removed from V and 3 bases from J, the gap between germline ends came to 12 bases. This CDR3 is built from 14 residues.

The chain links TRBV2 to TRBJ2-2; D might be TRBD2 (5 bases). V gave up 3 bases and J gave up 6 bases, with 5 bases separating them. The CDR3 length is 12 residues. Germline V lookup: CDR1 SNHLY, CDR2 FYNNEI. The CDR3 sequence: CASSDGAGELFF. CDR3 bases: TGTGCCAGCAGTGACGGGGCCGGGGAGCTGTTTTTT.

Comment on this clone: Other DNA sequences within the sample encode an identical CDR3. V is TRBV5-6 and J is TRBJ1-1, with D perhaps TRBD1 (5 bases). Germline V gives CDR1 SGHDT, CDR2 YYEEEE. CDR3 length equals 12 residues. The germline V and J ends were trimmed by 4 bases and 5 bases, with 9 bases remaining between them. The CDR3 here is CASSLRGTEAFF. The CDR3 region has the DNA TGTGCCAGCAGCCTTCGGGGGACTGAAGCTTTCTTT. The full variable domain, in which reference TRBV5-6 and TRBJ1-1 provide the parts outside the CDR3, is DAGVTQSPTHLIKTRGQQVTLRCSPKSGHDTVSWYQQALGQGPQFIFQYYEEEERQRGNFPDRFSGHQFPNYSSELNVNALLLGDSALYLCASSLRGTEAFFGQGTRLTVV.

This clone showed up just a few times. This chain uses TRBV7-2 with TRBJ1-6, with 9 bases matching TRBD1. This CDR3 comprises 18 residues. The J segment lost 6 bases and the V segment lost 5 bases, leaving 14 bases of the junction unmatched. Germline-derived CDR1 and CDR2 are SGHTA and FQGNSA. The CDR3 DNA sequence: TGTGCCAGCAGCGTGGACAGGGGCCTCGTAGGGATTAATTCACCCCTCCACTTT. Protein: CASSVDRGLVGINSPLHF.

With regard to this clone: This CDR3 is also generated by other DNA sequences in the sample. The chain joins TRBV5-1 to TRBJ1-2; 12 positions match TRBD1. Germline V gene sequence: CDR1 SGHRS, CDR2 YFSETQ. The CDR3 loop spans 14 amino acids. V gave up 0 bases and J gave up 8 bases; unmatched junction bases: 2. CDR3 in amino acids: CASSLAGTGGGYTF. The CDR3 coding sequence is TGCGCCAGCAGCTTGGCCGGGACAGGGGGCGGCTACACCTTC. The full variable domain, its missing parts supplied by reference TRBV5-1 and TRBJ1-2, is KAGVTQTPRYLIKTRGQQVTLSCSPISGHRSVSWYQQTPGQGLQFLFEYFSETQRNKGNFPGRFSGRQFSNSRSEMNVSTLELGDSALYLCASSLAGTGGGYTFGSGTRLTVV.

This clone was seen once. The V and J genes are TRBV13 and TRBJ2-7, with TRBD1 matching over 9 bases. The trim removed 4 bases at V and 7 bases at J, leaving 5 bases unmatched. The CDR3 has 13 residues. Germline V gene lookup returns CDR1 PRHDT and CDR2 FYEKMQ (reference sequence). The CDR3: CASSSGQGQEQYF. DNA for the CDR3: TGTGCCAGCAGCTCCGGACAGGGGCAGGAGCAGTACTTC.

V usage is TRBV9 and J usage is TRBJ2-1; possibly TRBD1 for D (5 bases). CDR1 is SGDLS and CDR2 is YYNGEE in the germline V gene. The V end was cut by 5 bases, the J end by 6 bases, with 12 bases between. The CDR3 is 13 residues long. The DNA of the CDR3 is TGTGCCAGCAGGTCAGGGTCGGGCAATGAGCAGTTCTTC. It is translated as CASRSGSGNEQFF. The complete variable domain, with remaining parts taken from reference TRBV9 and TRBJ2-1, reads DSGVTQTPKHLITATGQRVTLRCSPRSGDLSVYWYQQSLDQGLQFLIQYYNGEERAKGNILERFSAQQFPDLHSELNLSSLELGDSALYFCASRSGSGNEQFFGPGTRLTVL.

This chain joins TRBV2 and TRBJ2-7; the D gene is possibly TRBD1 (6 bases). The CDR3 covers 16 residues. Germline CDR1 SNHLY, CDR2 FYNNEI. V was clipped by 5 bases and J by 5 bases, with 22 bases between them. CDR3 DNA: TGTGCCAGCAGTCGAGAGGGGGTAGGGGGTTCCCACGAGCAGTACTTC. It codes for CASSREGVGGSHEQYF.

The chain has TRBV7-8 and TRBJ1-3; D is uncertain. This CDR3 has 13 residues. Germline CDR1 is SGHVS and CDR2 is FQNEAQ. Trimming stripped 8 bases from V and 0 bases from J, with 8 bases between. The CDR3 loop is CASSYSSGNTIYF. CDR3 sequence (DNA): TGTGCCAGCTCTTACAGCTCTGGAAACACCATATATTTT.

A note on this clone: The sample holds other DNA sequences that translate to the same CDR3. The CDR3 sequence: CASSLASPRLSGVYGYTF. The DNA of the CDR3 is TGTGCCAGCAGCTTAGCGAGTCCCAGGTTGAGTGGTGTCTACGGCTACACCTTC. The chain recombines TRBV7-9 with TRBJ1-2; no clear D gene. The germline V gene encodes CDR1 SEHNR and CDR2 FQNEAQ (reference sequence). V was shortened by 0 bases and J by 8 bases, with 25 bases between the two germline ends. The CDR3 runs 18 residues.